This T cell receptor beta chain was captured in a study of monozygotic twins with cystic fibrosis. Study-wide context: With about 15 PCR cycles, barcoded libraries came from about 3 micrograms of fragmented DNA. General observations from the study: Monozygotic CF twins shared more identical nucleotide clonotypes than unrelated patients.

With regard to this clone: The target antigen is unknown.

Only in-frame clones appear in the TCRdb table, and some are missing; sequencing was by immunoSEQ multiplex PCR. Found here are thousands of clones, approximately 95% of them singletons; the top ten hold 0.5% to 0.65%. The clonotype was recovered from a boy aged 2 to 10 with cystic fibrosis. The sequenced material came from blood.

The DNA for the CDR3 is TGTGCCAGCAGCTTTGGGGGGTCCCATTACAATGAGCAGTTCTTC. Residues: CASSFGGSHYNEQFF. The genes are TRBV11-3 and TRBJ2-1; TRBD2 is a possible D gene (6 bases). Germline assignment: CDR1 SGHNT and CDR2 YENEEA. The ends were cut back, 3 bases at V and 4 bases at J, with 13 bases in the middle. CDR3 length: 15 residues. The variable domain in full, completed from reference TRBV11-3 and TRBJ2-1, reads EAGVVQSPRYKIIEKKQPVAFWCNPISGHNTLYWYLQNLGQGPELLIRYENEEAVDDSQLPKDRFSAERLKGVDSTLKIQPAELGDSAVYLCASSFGGSHYNEQFFGPGTRLTVL.